This T cell receptor beta chain was profiled in a study of naive and memory T cell subsets. Whole-study results and caveats: Over 85% of naive TCR sequences appeared only once, unlike memory subsets. Clonotypes here are unpaired alpha or beta chain sequences.

This clonotype is large (0.1 to 1%) in the sample. No antigen is known for it. Two oligonucleotides, mixed equimolar, formed the beta constant-region primer covering TRBC1 and TRBC2. Four rounds of PCR amplified the ligated cDNA using nested alpha and beta constant-region primers plus SP2. TCRdb recomputed calls from the UMI-ligation and nested PCR reads with MiXCR, one row per CDR3 protein. Here the sample spans under 3,500 distinct CDR3 sequences, 5.2% being singletons. Germline CDR1 is MNHNS and CDR2 is SASEGT. The CDR3 contains 15 residues. V lost 2 bases and J lost 0; bases outside the gene matches: 2.

J is TRBJ2-7 and V is TRBV6-1, with 9 positions matching TRBD2. This sequence originates from a human donor in good health. The specimen sequenced was CD4+ TEMRA cells from blood. Subset specified: effector memory re-expressing CD45RA, CD45RA+ CD27-. This CDR3 reads CASSELAGSSYEQYF. The CDR3 coding sequence is TGTGCCAGCAGTGAACTAGCGGGGAGCTCCTACGAGCAGTACTTC.